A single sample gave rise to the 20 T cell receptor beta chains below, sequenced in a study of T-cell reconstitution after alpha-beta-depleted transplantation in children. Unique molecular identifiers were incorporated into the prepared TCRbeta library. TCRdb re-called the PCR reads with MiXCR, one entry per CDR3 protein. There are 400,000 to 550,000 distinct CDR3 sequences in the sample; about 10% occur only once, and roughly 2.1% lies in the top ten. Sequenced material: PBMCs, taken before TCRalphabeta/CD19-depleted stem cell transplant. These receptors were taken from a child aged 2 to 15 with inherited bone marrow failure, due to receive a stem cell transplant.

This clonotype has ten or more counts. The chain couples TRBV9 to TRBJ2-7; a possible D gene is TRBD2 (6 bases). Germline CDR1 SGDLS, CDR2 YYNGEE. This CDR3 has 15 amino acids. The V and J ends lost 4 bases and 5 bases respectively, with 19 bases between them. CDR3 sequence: CASSPLAEGLNEQYF. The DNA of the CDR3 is TGTGCCAGCAGCCCCCTGGCGGAGGGCCTAAACGAGCAGTACTTC.

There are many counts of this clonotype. The CDR3 region is CASSLMRGLGTPEQYF. The CDR3 DNA reads as TGTGCCAGCAGCTTAATGCGGGGGTTGGGTACGCCCGAGCAGTACTTC. The V call is TRBV7-2, the J call TRBJ2-7; the match to TRBD2 covers 7 bases. CDR3 length: 16 amino acids. CDR1 is SGHTA and CDR2 is FQGNSA in the germline V gene. The ends lost 2 bases at V and 6 bases at J; junction bases unmatched: 13.

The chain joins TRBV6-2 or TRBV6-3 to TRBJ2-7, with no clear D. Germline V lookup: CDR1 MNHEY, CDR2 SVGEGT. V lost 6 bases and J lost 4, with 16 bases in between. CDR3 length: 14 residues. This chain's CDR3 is CASSRLVGAYEQYF. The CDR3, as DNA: TGTGCCAGCAGCCGCCTGGTAGGTGCATACGAGCAGTACTTC.

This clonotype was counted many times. The DNA for the CDR3 is TGCAGCGTTGAAGTGACCCAAATTAGCGGGAGGTCCGCAGATACGCAGTATTTT. The encoded protein is CSVEVTQISGRSADTQYF. The V gene is TRBV29-1, the J gene TRBJ2-3; the match to TRBD2 covers 10 bases. V shed 1 base, J shed 4 bases, and the junction held 14 bases outside the gene matches. The CDR3 runs 18 residues. In germline, CDR1 is SQVTM, CDR2 ANQGSEA.

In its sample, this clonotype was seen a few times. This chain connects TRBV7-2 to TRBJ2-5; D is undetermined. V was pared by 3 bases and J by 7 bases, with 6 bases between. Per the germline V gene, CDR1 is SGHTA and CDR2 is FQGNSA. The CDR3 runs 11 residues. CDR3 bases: TGTGCCAGCAGCTTCACCGGGACCCAGTACTTC. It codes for CASSFTGTQYF.

CDR3 protein: CASSYSASFRSYEQYF. CDR3 sequence (DNA): TGTGCCAGCAGTTACTCCGCGTCTTTTCGCTCCTACGAGCAGTACTTC. The J gene is TRBJ2-7, the V gene TRBV6-5, with D hard to call. This CDR3 has 16 residues. The V end was cut by 0 bases, the J end by 0 bases, with 12 bases between. Germline V gene sequence: CDR1 MNHEY, CDR2 SVGAGI.

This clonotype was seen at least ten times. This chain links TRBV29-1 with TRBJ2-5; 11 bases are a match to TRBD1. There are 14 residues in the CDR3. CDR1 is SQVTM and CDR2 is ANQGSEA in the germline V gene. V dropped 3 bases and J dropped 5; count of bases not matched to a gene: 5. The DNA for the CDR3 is TGCAGCGTTGATCCGGGACAGGGGGGGGAGACCCAGTACTTC. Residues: CSVDPGQGGETQYF.

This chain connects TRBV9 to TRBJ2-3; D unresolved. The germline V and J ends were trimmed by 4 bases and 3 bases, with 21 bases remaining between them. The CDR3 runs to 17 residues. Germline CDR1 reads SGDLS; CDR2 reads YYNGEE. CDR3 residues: CASSRTYIPLVTDTQYF. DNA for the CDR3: TGTGCCAGCAGCCGGACCTACATCCCCTTGGTTACAGATACGCAGTATTTT.

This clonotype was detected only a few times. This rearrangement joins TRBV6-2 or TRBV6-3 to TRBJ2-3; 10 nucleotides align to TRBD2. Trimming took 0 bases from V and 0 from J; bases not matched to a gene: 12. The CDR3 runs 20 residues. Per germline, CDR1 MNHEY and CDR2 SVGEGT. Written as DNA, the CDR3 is TGTGCCAGCAGTTACTCCACTAGCGGGACATTCGAGATTAGCACAGATACGCAGTATTTT. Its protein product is CASSYSTSGTFEISTDTQYF.

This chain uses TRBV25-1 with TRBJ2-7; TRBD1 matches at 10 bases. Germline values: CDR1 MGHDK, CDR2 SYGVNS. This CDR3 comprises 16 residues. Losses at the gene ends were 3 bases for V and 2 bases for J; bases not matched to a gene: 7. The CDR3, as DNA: TGTGCCAGCAGTGACCTCCCGGGACAGGGGACCTACGAGCAGTACTTC. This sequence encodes CASSDLPGQGTYEQYF.

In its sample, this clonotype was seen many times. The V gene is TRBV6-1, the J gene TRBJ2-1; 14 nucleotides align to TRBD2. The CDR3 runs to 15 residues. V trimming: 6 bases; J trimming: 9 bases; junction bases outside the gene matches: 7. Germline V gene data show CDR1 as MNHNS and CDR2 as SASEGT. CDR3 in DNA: TGTGCCAGCAGCCTGCTTGGACTAGCGGGAGGTGAGCAGTTCTTC. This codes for CASSLLGLAGGEQFF.

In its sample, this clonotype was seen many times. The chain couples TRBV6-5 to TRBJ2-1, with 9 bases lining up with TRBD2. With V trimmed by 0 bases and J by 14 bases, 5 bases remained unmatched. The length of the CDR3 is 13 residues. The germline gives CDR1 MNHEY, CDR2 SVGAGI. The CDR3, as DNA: TGTGCCAGCAGTTACTCGAGACTAGCGGAAGAGTTCTTC. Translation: CASSYSRLAEEFF.

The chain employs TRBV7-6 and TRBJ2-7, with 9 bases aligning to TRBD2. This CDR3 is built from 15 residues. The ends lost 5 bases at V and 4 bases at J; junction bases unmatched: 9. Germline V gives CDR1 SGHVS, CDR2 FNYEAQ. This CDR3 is CASSATGTSLYEQYF. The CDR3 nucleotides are TGTGCCAGCAGCGCCACCGGGACTAGCTTGTACGAGCAGTACTTC.

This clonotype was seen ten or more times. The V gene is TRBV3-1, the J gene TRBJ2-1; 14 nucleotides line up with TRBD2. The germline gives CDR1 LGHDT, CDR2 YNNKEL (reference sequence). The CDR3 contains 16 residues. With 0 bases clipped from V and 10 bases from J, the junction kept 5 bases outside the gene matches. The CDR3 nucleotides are TGTGCCAGCAGCCAAGAGCGGGGACTAGCGGGAGAGGAGCAGTTCTTC. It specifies CASSQERGLAGEEQFF.

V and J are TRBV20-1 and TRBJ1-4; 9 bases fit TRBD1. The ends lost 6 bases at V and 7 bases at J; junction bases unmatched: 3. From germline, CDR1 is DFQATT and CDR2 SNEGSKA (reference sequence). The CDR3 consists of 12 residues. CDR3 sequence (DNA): TGCAGTGCAACGGACAGGGGTGAAAAACTGTTTTTT. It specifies CSATDRGEKLFF.

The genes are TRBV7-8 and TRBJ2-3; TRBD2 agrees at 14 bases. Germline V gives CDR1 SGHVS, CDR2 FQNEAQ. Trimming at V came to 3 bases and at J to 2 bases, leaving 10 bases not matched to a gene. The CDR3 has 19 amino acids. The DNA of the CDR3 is TGTGCCAGCAGCTTCAGTAGGACTAGCGGGAGGTGGGTCACAGATACGCAGTATTTT. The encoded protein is CASSFSRTSGRWVTDTQYF.

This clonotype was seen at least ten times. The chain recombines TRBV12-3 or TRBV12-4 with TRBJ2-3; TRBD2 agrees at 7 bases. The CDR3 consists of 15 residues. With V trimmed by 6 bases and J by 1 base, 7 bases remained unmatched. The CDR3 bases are TGTGCCAGCAGCCCTACGGGAGGCGGCACAGATACGCAGTATTTT. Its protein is CASSPTGGGTDTQYF.

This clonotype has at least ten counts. CDR3 sequence (DNA): TGTGCCAGCAATCCACTAAAAGGTAGCGAGTTCTACAATGAGCAGTTCTTC. Translating it yields CASNPLKGSEFYNEQFF. The chain uses TRBV6-2 or TRBV6-3 and TRBJ2-1; possible D gene TRBD2, 5 bases. CDR3 length: 17 residues. The V and J ends lost 7 bases and 3 bases respectively, with 22 bases between them. Germline loops: CDR1 MNHEY, CDR2 SVGEGT.

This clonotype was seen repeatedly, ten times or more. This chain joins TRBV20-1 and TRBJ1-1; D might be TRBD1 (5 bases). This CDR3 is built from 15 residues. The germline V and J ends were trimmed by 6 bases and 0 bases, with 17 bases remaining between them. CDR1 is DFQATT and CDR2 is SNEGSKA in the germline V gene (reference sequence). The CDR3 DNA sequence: TGCAGTGCCCCCGACGGGGGACCCATGAACACTGAAGCTTTCTTT. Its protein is CSAPDGGPMNTEAFF.

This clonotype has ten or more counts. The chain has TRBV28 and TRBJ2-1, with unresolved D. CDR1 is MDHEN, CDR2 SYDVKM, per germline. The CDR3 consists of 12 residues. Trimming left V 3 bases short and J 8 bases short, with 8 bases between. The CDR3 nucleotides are TGTGCCAGCAGTTTCGATTTGGATGAGCAGTTCTTC. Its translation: CASSFDLDEQFF.